This is a list of T cell receptor beta chains from one sample in a study of metastatic and nonmetastatic thyroid tumors. Via MiXCR, TCRdb re-called the PCR reads. Among over 15,000 clones listed, 33% were seen once. The sequenced sample consisted of tumor tissue. These receptors all stem from a male donor with papillary thyroid cancer or a benign thyroid nodule (not recorded which). Some clones in this sample may be carry-over from other donors' samples. CDR3s include the opening cysteine and the closing phenylalanine or tryptophan. D genes are given only for firm matches. Not every row has a clone size; where given, it reads once, few, many or a size class.

j_call: TRBJ2-2
v_call: TRBV5-1
clone_size: many
d_call: -
cdr3_nt: TGCGCCAGCTCCACCCAGGGACAGAACACCGGGGAGCTGTTTTTT
cdr3_aa: CASSTQGQNTGELFF

j_call: TRBJ1-6
v_call: TRBV6-1
clone_size: -
d_call: -
cdr3_nt: TGTGCCAGCAGGGTCGGGGGGGATTTTTCACCCCTCCACTTT
cdr3_aa: CASRVGGDFSPLHF

j_call: TRBJ1-5
v_call: TRBV24-1
clone_size: few
d_call: -
cdr3_nt: TGTGCCACCAGTGACGCGACAGCTAGCAATCAGCCCCAGCATTTT
cdr3_aa: CATSDATASNQPQHF

j_call: TRBJ1-5
v_call: TRBV27
clone_size: many
d_call: TRBD1
cdr3_nt: TGTGCCAGCAGGACCGGGACAGGGCCCAATCAGCCCCAGCATTTT
cdr3_aa: CASRTGTGPNQPQHF

j_call: TRBJ1-1
v_call: TRBV5-6
clone_size: many
d_call: -
cdr3_nt: TGTGCCAGCAGCTCCGGACCCACTGAAGCTTTCTTT
cdr3_aa: CASSSGPTEAFF

j_call: TRBJ1-5
v_call: TRBV20-1
clone_size: medium-sized
d_call: -
cdr3_nt: TGCAGTGCTAGAGGTCTGGGAAGCAATCAGCCCCAGCATTTT
cdr3_aa: CSARGLGSNQPQHF

j_call: TRBJ2-3
v_call: TRBV24-1
clone_size: -
d_call: -
cdr3_nt: TGTGCCACCAGTGACCCTCGGACTACAGAGGGTTCGCAGTATTTT
cdr3_aa: CATSDPRTTEGSQYF

j_call: TRBJ1-5
v_call: TRBV27
clone_size: few
d_call: -
cdr3_nt: TGTGCCAGCAGTTTAGACCGGCAAACGGGGAATCGGCTCCAGCATTTT
cdr3_aa: CASSLDRQTGNRLQHF

j_call: TRBJ1-1
v_call: TRBV5-1
clone_size: many
d_call: TRBD1
cdr3_nt: TGCGCCAGCAGCCTCGGACAGGCAGGGAACACTGAAGCTTTCTTT
cdr3_aa: CASSLGQAGNTEAFF

j_call: TRBJ1-5
v_call: TRBV19
clone_size: -
d_call: TRBD1
cdr3_nt: TGTGCCAGTACTAAGGGACAGGGACATCAGCCCCTGCATTTT
cdr3_aa: CASTKGQGHQPLHF

j_call: TRBJ2-5
v_call: TRBV5-1
clone_size: many
d_call: -
cdr3_nt: TGCGTCAGCAGCTTGGGGTCGCCGGCTAGGCGGGGGACCCAGTACTTC
cdr3_aa: CVSSLGSPARRGTQYF

j_call: TRBJ2-1
v_call: TRBV2
clone_size: many
d_call: -
cdr3_nt: TGTGCCAGCAGTGACCCTCAAGAGCAGTTCTTC
cdr3_aa: CASSDPQEQFF

j_call: TRBJ2-2
v_call: TRBV4-1
clone_size: -
d_call: TRBD1
cdr3_nt: TGCGCCAGCAGCCAGGCCCCCAGGGGGTCGGGCGGGGAGCTGTTTTTT
cdr3_aa: CASSQAPRGSGGELFF

j_call: TRBJ1-5
v_call: TRBV6-1
clone_size: medium-sized
d_call: -
cdr3_nt: TGTGCCAGCAGTCCCCAGGCGGGCGGTTTTAGCAATCAGCCCCAGCATTTT
cdr3_aa: CASSPQAGGFSNQPQHF

j_call: TRBJ1-1
v_call: TRBV7-3
clone_size: medium-sized
d_call: -
cdr3_nt: TGTGCCAGCAGCTCCCACAGGGTCGGAAACACTGAAGCTTTCTTT
cdr3_aa: CASSSHRVGNTEAFF

j_call: TRBJ2-1
v_call: TRBV27
clone_size: -
d_call: -
cdr3_nt: TGTGCCAGCTCTGGGACACCAGCGGGGTACTCCTACAATGAGCAGTTCTTC
cdr3_aa: CASSGTPAGYSYNEQFF

j_call: TRBJ2-1
v_call: TRBV24-1
clone_size: many
d_call: TRBD2
cdr3_nt: TGTGCCACCAGTGTACAAATAGCGGGCGAGCAGTTCTTC
cdr3_aa: CATSVQIAGEQFF

j_call: TRBJ1-4
v_call: TRBV20-1
clone_size: -
d_call: TRBD1
cdr3_nt: TGCAGTGCTACAGGGGGCATCGAAGAAAAACTGTTTTTT
cdr3_aa: CSATGGIEEKLFF

j_call: TRBJ2-7
v_call: TRBV6-1
clone_size: -
d_call: TRBD1
cdr3_nt: TGTGCCAGCAGAGACAGGGGCAACTCCTACGAGCAGTACTTC
cdr3_aa: CASRDRGNSYEQYF

j_call: TRBJ2-5
v_call: TRBV27
clone_size: -
d_call: -
cdr3_nt: TGTGCCACCTCAGGAGTCGGGCCCCAAGAGACCCAGTACTTC
cdr3_aa: CATSGVGPQETQYF

j_call: TRBJ1-2
v_call: TRBV28
clone_size: few
d_call: -
cdr3_nt: TGTGCCAGCAGTATGCCCGGCTACACCTTC
cdr3_aa: CASSMPGYTF

j_call: TRBJ2-6
v_call: TRBV3-1
clone_size: -
d_call: -
cdr3_nt: TGTGCCAGCAGCCCACTCTCGGGGGCCCAGGCTTTC
cdr3_aa: CASSPLSGAQAF

j_call: TRBJ2-1
v_call: TRBV6-2/TRBV6-3
clone_size: -
d_call: -
cdr3_nt: TGTGCCAGCAGTCGAGCGAGCTACAATGAGCAGTTCTTC
cdr3_aa: CASSRASYNEQFF

j_call: TRBJ1-4
v_call: TRBV20-1
clone_size: medium-sized
d_call: -
cdr3_nt: TGCAGTGCTAGTACGGACTCCCACCTAGTTTCTAATGAAAAACTGTTTTTT
cdr3_aa: CSASTDSHLVSNEKLFF

j_call: TRBJ2-2
v_call: TRBV5-1
clone_size: many
d_call: -
cdr3_nt: TGCGCCAGCAGCTCCACGGGTAGGGTTAACGGGGAGCTGTTTTTT
cdr3_aa: CASSSTGRVNGELFF

j_call: TRBJ2-7
v_call: TRBV6-1
clone_size: few
d_call: TRBD1
cdr3_nt: TGTGCCAGCAGAGAAACAGGGGGCGAGCAGTACTTC
cdr3_aa: CASRETGGEQYF

j_call: TRBJ2-5
v_call: TRBV12-3/TRBV12-4
clone_size: medium-sized
d_call: TRBD1
cdr3_nt: TGTGCCAGCAGCCCACAGGGGGCCCAAGAGACCCAGTACTTC
cdr3_aa: CASSPQGAQETQYF

j_call: TRBJ2-7
v_call: TRBV7-2
clone_size: -
d_call: -
cdr3_nt: TGTGCCAGCAGCTTAGAGGTGGGGTACGAGCAGTACTTC
cdr3_aa: CASSLEVGYEQYF

j_call: TRBJ1-1
v_call: TRBV6-1
clone_size: many
d_call: -
cdr3_nt: TGTGCCAGCACCACTCCGGGGTTTACTGAAGCTTTCTTT
cdr3_aa: CASTTPGFTEAFF

j_call: TRBJ2-1
v_call: TRBV24-1
clone_size: medium-sized
d_call: TRBD2
cdr3_nt: TGTGCCACCAGTGATACTAGCGGGAGGGCGAGACTTAATGAGCAGTTCTTC
cdr3_aa: CATSDTSGRARLNEQFF

j_call: TRBJ1-2
v_call: TRBV6-4
clone_size: -
d_call: TRBD1
cdr3_nt: TGTGCCAGCAGTGACCTAACGACAGGGGGCAGCTATGGCTACACCTTC
cdr3_aa: CASSDLTTGGSYGYTF

j_call: TRBJ2-7
v_call: TRBV7-8
clone_size: -
d_call: TRBD1
cdr3_nt: TGTGCCAGCAGCCCTTCGGGACAGGGGATCGACGAGCAGTACTTC
cdr3_aa: CASSPSGQGIDEQYF

j_call: TRBJ1-6
v_call: TRBV3-1
clone_size: -
d_call: -
cdr3_nt: TGTGCCAGCAGCCAAGTGGGGAATTCACCCCTCCACTTT
cdr3_aa: CASSQVGNSPLHF

j_call: TRBJ2-2
v_call: TRBV12-3/TRBV12-4
clone_size: many
d_call: TRBD2
cdr3_nt: TGTGCCAGCAGTCTAGCGGGAGACACCGGGGAGCTGTTTTTT
cdr3_aa: CASSLAGDTGELFF

j_call: TRBJ1-5
v_call: TRBV20-1
clone_size: many
d_call: TRBD1
cdr3_nt: TGCAGTGCTAGAAAAGCCCTCGCAGGCAGGGGGTCAACGCAGCCCCAGCATTTT
cdr3_aa: CSARKALAGRGSTQPQHF

j_call: TRBJ2-7
v_call: TRBV20-1
clone_size: many
d_call: TRBD1
cdr3_nt: TGCAGTGCAAGGGACAGGGGGCGTAACTCCTACGAGCAGTACTTC
cdr3_aa: CSARDRGRNSYEQYF

j_call: TRBJ1-2
v_call: TRBV3-1
clone_size: -
d_call: TRBD1
cdr3_nt: TGTGCCAGCAGCCAAGATGGCCAGGGGGATGGCTACACCTTC
cdr3_aa: CASSQDGQGDGYTF

j_call: TRBJ2-1
v_call: TRBV6-1
clone_size: few
d_call: TRBD2
cdr3_nt: TGTGCCAGCAGTCGGTGGACTAGCGGATACAATGAGCAGTTCTTC
cdr3_aa: CASSRWTSGYNEQFF

j_call: TRBJ2-7
v_call: TRBV2
clone_size: -
d_call: TRBD1
cdr3_nt: TGTGCCAGTTCTCCGGGACAGGGTGGCGAGCAGTACTTC
cdr3_aa: CASSPGQGGEQYF

j_call: TRBJ2-7
v_call: TRBV6-1
clone_size: few
d_call: TRBD1
cdr3_nt: TGTGCCAGCAGCACCGGACAGGGAGAGGGATCCTACGAGCAGTACTTC
cdr3_aa: CASSTGQGEGSYEQYF

j_call: TRBJ2-7
v_call: TRBV20-1
clone_size: -
d_call: -
cdr3_nt: TGCAGTGCTAGAGGCCCACTGGGCTACGAGCAGTACTTC
cdr3_aa: CSARGPLGYEQYF